This T cell receptor beta chain was captured by sequencing in a study of tumor and adjacent non-tumor tissue in lung cancer listed by TCRdb under 2018. Regarding the study in general: By cancer type, the cohort comprised approximately 12 adenocarcinoma patients, a couple of squamous cell carcinoma patients and 1 small cell lung cancer patient. A total of 95 million to 150 million productive TCRbeta reads were generated by sequencing, corresponding to an average of approximately 4.5 million reads per sample. TCRbeta CDR3 sequencing was performed on 25 to 30 paired specimens, with one tumor sample and one normal lung sample collected per patient. Bulk TCRbeta repertoires were compared between lung tumor tissue and matched distant non-tumor lung tissue obtained from fewer than 16 lung cancer patients. The approximately 15 patients were aged roughly 31 to 80 years, included about 10 men and 5 women, and had TNM stage I to III disease.

RNA was isolated from bulk unsorted tissue, and RNA quality was assessed with a NanoDrop ND-1000 and an Agilent 2100. Donors were newly diagnosed lung cancer patients admitted for thoracic surgery in China between August and November 2014, without prior chemotherapy. Patients with previous radiotherapy or chemotherapy, or with another concurrent cancer, were excluded from the study. Pieces of surgical tissue measuring roughly 1-2.2 cm3 were kept in RNAlater solution and held at -80 degrees C until needed. Libraries came from multiplex PCR. The sequencing machine was an Illumina HiSeq 2500. TCRbeta libraries were built by three rounds of nested PCR using primers (Table S4), following protocols modified from ARM-PCR. Before sequencing, PCR products in the 200-500 bp range were cut out of the gel and cleaned up using the QIAquick gel extraction kit. The source study handled its data this way. Reads were cleaned with Trimmomatic, merged with FLASH into complete CDR3 sequences, and assigned to V(D)J germline segments with MiTCR. Clonal diversity was computed as the inverse Simpson's index with VDJtools. In-frame sequences without a premature stop codon were defined as productive reads. TCRdb reanalyzed the raw reads on its own, using fastp at Q25 for trimming and MiXCR for clone calling, and kept in-frame beta chains. Each entry is one CDR3 protein sequence, shown with its most common DNA and genes. The authors' filters were not applied to this entry. The sample table records 200,000 to 250,000 distinct CDR3 sequences; about 76% of these occur just once. The ten largest clones take up 20% to 25% of the sample.

This clonotype turned up a few times. Its antigen remains unidentified. A much more abundant neighbour one base away suggests this may be a read error. V lost 6 bases and J lost 2 bases; the stretch between them is 16 bases long. The CDR3, from cysteine to phenylalanine, totals 15 residues. Only the CDR3 DNA is retained, 45 bases long and in frame from the first base. CDR1 and CDR2 are drawn from the germline V gene: SGHDT, YYEEEE. On the study overall, not on this receptor specifically: In normal lung, the top 100 clones accounted for a significantly larger cumulative share of the repertoire than in tumor tissue. The methods do not name the sequencing platform or mention unique molecular identifiers. Younger patients had significantly higher TCR diversity, and higher tumor TCR diversity was associated with shorter overall and disease-free survival. Only roughly 16 patients were in the cohort, and the authors stated that larger samples and more detailed clinical data are needed. Because peripheral blood was not sequenced, blood TCRbeta repertoires in the lung cancer patients of the study were not examined. Tumor tissue showed significantly greater TCR diversity (inverse Simpson) than normal lung tissue (roughly 430 vs 170, P = 0.0075, Mann-Whitney U test).

The chain joins TRBV5-6 to TRBJ2-3, and TRBD1 may be the D gene, going by 6 matching bases. This TCR derives from a man in his sixties with non-small cell lung cancer. The source material was lung tumor tissue. The bases read TGTGCCAGCATCAAAGACAGGTTCCTCACAGATACGCAGTATTTT. Its coded protein is CASIKDRFLTDTQYF.